The rows below give T cell receptor beta chains drawn from one sample of a study of regulatory T cells in long-lasting Graves disease. TCRdb re-called the multiplex PCR reads through MiXCR, storing one row per CDR3 protein. The sample lists about 470,000 distinct CDR3 sequences; 20% to 25% were seen once. The sample here was peripheral blood mononuclear cells (PBMCs), taken when the disease was refractory, from a patient treated with antithyroid drugs. Every receptor here comes from a female donor with Graves disease. Both conserved end residues are trimmed from each CDR3.

j_call v_call cdr3_aa
TRBJ2-7 TRBV9 ASSPFRSHEQY
TRBJ1-1 TRBV19 ASSGWVMNTEAF
TRBJ2-7 TRBV7-8 ASSLVQGQVEQY
TRBJ2-7 TRBV10-3 ASSGPKGLY
TRBJ1-2 TRBV27 ASSLAGAGDYGYT
TRBJ2-7 TRBV27 ASRASGRVEQY
TRBJ1-1 TRBV7-3 ASSHDKVTGGTEAF
TRBJ2-5 TRBV9 ASSVDPGGAQETQY
TRBJ1-1 TRBV30 AWVLYGGLNTEAF
TRBJ2-7 TRBV2 ASKSGPYEQY
TRBJ1-2 TRBV6-2/TRBV6-3 ASSYGQYYGYT
TRBJ2-7 TRBV15 ATSRDEFAGPTYEQY
TRBJ1-2 TRBV4-2 ASSQEDRADGYT
TRBJ2-2 TRBV29-1 SVGALAGGAGELF
TRBJ2-7 TRBV10-1 AMGIREQY
TRBJ2-5 TRBV5-1 ASSSSGAHVAQY
TRBJ2-2 TRBV10-1 ASSESSGSGELF
TRBJ1-5 TRBV7-6 ASSLGPGQPNSNQPQH
TRBJ2-5 TRBV6-2/TRBV6-3 ASSSILETQY
TRBJ1-2 TRBV3-1 ASSNRGENYGYT
TRBJ1-1 TRBV4-1 ASSHGQRKYTEAF
TRBJ2-1 TRBV28 ASRVAGGVSF
TRBJ1-3 TRBV2 ASSEAGLDTIY
TRBJ2-2 TRBV7-2 ASLRLPLSGELF
TRBJ2-2 TRBV6-5 ASSYAKLAGILGELF
TRBJ1-1 TRBV5-5 ASSSGPSVGAF
TRBJ2-5 TRBV4-2 ASSQGTDPTEETQY
TRBJ2-7 TRBV6-1 ASSQGPNEQY
TRBJ1-1 TRBV12-3/TRBV12-4 ASSLQGEAF
TRBJ1-1 TRBV25-1 ASTSWTRLATEAF
TRBJ1-5 TRBV19 ASSRGLDQPQH
TRBJ2-7 TRBV20-1 SASGGVAGSSYEQY
TRBJ2-7 TRBV7-6 ASSPLGDLGEQY
TRBJ2-7 TRBV20-1 SALGASGYEQY
TRBJ1-5 TRBV20-1 SARDQGLRILNQPQH
TRBJ1-1 TRBV12-3/TRBV12-4 ASSPTAEAF
TRBJ2-7 TRBV3-1 ASSHEGQARPEQY
TRBJ2-7 TRBV12-3/TRBV12-4 ASSGDISYKQY
TRBJ1-1 TRBV20-1 SASSADNTEAF
TRBJ1-2 TRBV20-1 SARAWEETNYGYT
TRBJ2-1 TRBV28 ASSFTGDYNEQF
TRBJ1-2 TRBV5-1 ASSIRTGEMRGYT
TRBJ2-1 TRBV5-1 ASSLTLAIDEQF
TRBJ2-7 TRBV6-5 ASSYFGGPTDEQY
TRBJ1-4 TRBV19 ASSLTTGTTNEKLF
TRBJ2-4 TRBV28 ASSWTGGKNIQY
TRBJ1-1 TRBV7-9 ASSLPGTVNTEAF
TRBJ2-2 TRBV12-3/TRBV12-4 ASVGVGGNTGELF
TRBJ2-5 TRBV24-1 ATSHGETQY
TRBJ2-1 TRBV11-3 ASSPPTTSGSSYNEQF
TRBJ2-1 TRBV20-1 SARRDRGRGDEQF
TRBJ2-2 TRBV28 ASSLAGITGELF
TRBJ2-7 TRBV11-2 ASSLAVAYEQY
TRBJ2-2 TRBV6-1 ASSVEIPNTGELF
TRBJ2-7 TRBV20-1 SALLAGGSSYEQY
TRBJ2-7 TRBV19 ASSRTSGTSYEQY
TRBJ2-4 TRBV28 ASSTGLAKNIQY
TRBJ2-2 TRBV20-1 SARTTPSWEGRTGELF